A selection of T cell receptor beta chains follows, all from one sample in a study of post-analysis software for immune sequencing data. In TCRdb, the PCR reads were re-called with MiXCR into one record per CDR3 protein. The sample consists of about 540,000 distinct CDR3 sequences, 34% of them appearing once. The sequenced material came from blood. The receptors stem from a girl aged 2-17 years with multiple sclerosis. Each CDR3 is given with its conserved first and last residue. D genes are given only for firm matches. Some rows mark clone size as missing; the rest say once, few, many or name a class of expanded clone.

size: -; D: TRBD2; V: TRBV29-1; J: TRBJ2-7; CDR3: CSVVGLVYAQYF; DNA: TGCAGCGTTGTTGGACTAGTCTACGCGCAGTACTTC
size: -; D: -; V: TRBV6-6; J: TRBJ1-1; CDR3: CASSYGTFNTEAFF; DNA: TGTGCCAGCAGTTACGGGACGTTTAACACTGAAGCTTTCTTT
size: -; D: -; V: TRBV29-1; J: TRBJ1-5; CDR3: CSVWSAGVGQPQHF; DNA: TGCAGCGTCTGGTCGGCAGGGGTGGGCCAGCCCCAGCATTTT
size: -; D: -; V: TRBV7-2; J: TRBJ2-1; CDR3: CASSLMSRTLSSEQFF; DNA: TGTGCCAGCAGCTTAATGAGCCGGACCCTCTCGAGTGAGCAGTTCTTC
size: many; D: TRBD2; V: TRBV4-1; J: TRBJ2-3; CDR3: CASSQEGLAADTQYF; DNA: TGCGCCAGCAGCCAAGAAGGGCTAGCGGCAGATACGCAGTATTTT
size: once; D: -; V: TRBV7-9; J: TRBJ2-2; CDR3: CASSLGLARTGELFF; DNA: TGTGCCAGCAGCTTAGGGCTAGCGAGGACCGGGGAGCTGTTTTTT
size: few; D: -; V: TRBV7-2; J: TRBJ2-7; CDR3: CASSLDLQGSYEQYF; DNA: TGTGCCAGCAGCTTAGACCTCCAAGGCTCCTACGAGCAGTACTTC
size: many; D: -; V: TRBV7-9; J: TRBJ2-5; CDR3: CASSPLMETQYF; DNA: TGTGCCAGCAGCCCCCTTATGGAGACCCAGTACTTC
size: few; D: -; V: TRBV2; J: TRBJ2-7; CDR3: CASRGDVAYEQYF; DNA: TGTGCCAGCAGGGGGGACGTTGCCTACGAGCAGTACTTC
size: -; D: TRBD1; V: TRBV27; J: TRBJ2-1; CDR3: CASSQKGQGVKNEQFF; DNA: TGTGCCAGCAGCCAAAAGGGACAGGGGGTTAAGAATGAGCAGTTCTTC
size: few; D: TRBD1; V: TRBV5-5; J: TRBJ1-2; CDR3: CASTPGGTAYGYTF; DNA: TGTGCCAGTACTCCTGGGGGGACAGCATATGGCTACACCTTC
size: few; D: -; V: TRBV3-1; J: TRBJ2-1; CDR3: CASSQGDRRAQFF; DNA: TGTGCCAGCAGCCAAGGGGACCGAAGGGCGCAGTTCTTC
size: -; D: -; V: TRBV28; J: TRBJ2-3; CDR3: CASRPTEYNTDTQYF; DNA: TGTGCCAGCAGGCCCACCGAATACAACACAGATACGCAGTATTTT
size: few; D: -; V: TRBV29-1; J: TRBJ2-3; CDR3: CSVETGDRYRRADTQYF; DNA: TGCAGCGTTGAGACGGGTGACAGGTATCGGAGGGCAGATACGCAGTATTTT
size: few; D: TRBD2; V: TRBV7-2; J: TRBJ2-1; CDR3: CASSFGLHGGGHSYNEQFF; DNA: TGTGCCAGCAGCTTCGGTTTACATGGCGGGGGGCACTCCTACAATGAGCAGTTCTTC
size: -; D: TRBD2; V: TRBV10-2; J: TRBJ2-5; CDR3: CASSEFLAGERETQYF; DNA: TGCGCCAGCAGTGAGTTCCTAGCGGGGGAACGGGAGACCCAGTACTTC
size: -; D: TRBD2; V: TRBV5-6; J: TRBJ2-1; CDR3: CASSPGTSGGATYNEQFF; DNA: TGTGCCAGCAGCCCCGGGACTAGCGGGGGGGCCACCTACAATGAGCAGTTCTTC
size: -; D: -; V: TRBV29-1; J: TRBJ2-3; CDR3: CSVTPGQSTDTQYF; DNA: TGCAGTGTTACTCCGGGGCAGAGCACAGATACGCAGTATTTT
size: once; D: TRBD2; V: TRBV7-2; J: TRBJ2-1; CDR3: CASSRGLAGGHEQFF; DNA: TGTGCCAGCAGCCGAGGACTAGCGGGGGGGCACGAGCAGTTCTTC
size: -; D: TRBD1; V: TRBV5-1; J: TRBJ2-3; CDR3: CASSRTGARGTDTQYF; DNA: TGCGCCAGCAGTAGAACAGGGGCGAGGGGCACAGATACGCAGTATTTT
size: -; D: TRBD1; V: TRBV10-3; J: TRBJ2-3; CDR3: CAISESTGASGTDTQYF; DNA: TGTGCCATCAGTGAGTCGACAGGGGCTTCGGGCACAGATACGCAGTATTTT
size: few; D: -; V: TRBV6-1; J: TRBJ1-1; CDR3: CATIMPSNTEAFF; DNA: TGTGCCACCATTATGCCCTCGAACACTGAAGCTTTCTTT
size: -; D: -; V: TRBV5-1; J: TRBJ1-1; CDR3: CASSLEGGSPLNTEAFF; DNA: TGCGCCAGCAGCTTGGAAGGGGGTTCCCCCTTGAACACTGAAGCTTTCTTT
size: -; D: -; V: TRBV6-1; J: TRBJ2-3; CDR3: CASKRVPDTQYF; DNA: TGTGCCAGCAAAAGAGTTCCAGATACGCAGTATTTT
size: few; D: TRBD1; V: TRBV12-3/TRBV12-4; J: TRBJ1-6; CDR3: CASSGDRGNSPLHF; DNA: TGTGCCAGCAGTGGGGACAGGGGTAATTCACCCCTCCACTTT
size: -; D: TRBD2; V: TRBV20-1; J: TRBJ2-3; CDR3: CSASGTSEFSTDTQYF; DNA: TGCAGTGCTAGCGGGACTAGCGAGTTTAGCACAGATACGCAGTATTTT
size: -; D: TRBD1; V: TRBV10-3; J: TRBJ1-1; CDR3: CAISESDRVVAFF; DNA: TGTGCCATCAGTGAGTCGGACAGGGTGGTGGCTTTCTTT
size: -; D: -; V: TRBV7-3; J: TRBJ1-3; CDR3: CASGPAGSGNTIYF; DNA: TGTGCCAGCGGGCCTGCGGGTTCTGGAAACACCATATATTTT
size: -; D: -; V: TRBV28; J: TRBJ2-7; CDR3: CASSPLEVGYEQYF; DNA: TGTGCCAGCAGCCCTCTCGAGGTGGGCTACGAGCAGTACTTC
size: few; D: -; V: TRBV6-6; J: TRBJ2-3; CDR3: CASTNGGRETDTQYF; DNA: TGTGCCAGCACCAACGGGGGGCGGGAAACAGATACGCAGTATTTT
size: -; D: -; V: TRBV6-6; J: TRBJ1-6; CDR3: CASSSSNSPLHF; DNA: TGTGCCAGCAGTTCTTCCAATTCACCCCTCCACTTT
size: few; D: -; V: TRBV12-5; J: TRBJ2-2; CDR3: CASGLGAQYTGELFF; DNA: TGTGCTAGTGGCTTAGGCGCGCAATACACCGGGGAGCTGTTTTTT
size: -; D: -; V: TRBV20-1; J: TRBJ2-5; CDR3: CSAGGTTQETQYF; DNA: TGCAGTGCTGGAGGGACAACCCAAGAGACCCAGTACTTC
size: few; D: TRBD1; V: TRBV29-1; J: TRBJ1-1; CDR3: CSSGGVGTEAFF; DNA: TGCAGCTCAGGGGGGGTTGGGACTGAAGCTTTCTTT
size: -; D: TRBD1; V: TRBV10-2; J: TRBJ2-7; CDR3: CASTQGASEQYF; DNA: TGCGCCAGCACGCAGGGGGCATCCGAGCAGTACTTC
size: many; D: -; V: TRBV20-1; J: TRBJ1-2; CDR3: CSARRDGLYGYTF; DNA: TGCAGTGCTAGGAGGGATGGCCTCTATGGCTACACCTTC
size: -; D: -; V: TRBV7-9; J: TRBJ2-3; CDR3: CASSSQRGPGPTDTQYF; DNA: TGTGCCAGCAGCTCCCAACGAGGACCGGGGCCCACAGATACGCAGTATTTT
size: -; D: -; V: TRBV5-1; J: TRBJ1-4; CDR3: CASSVGRGDEKLFF; DNA: TGCGCCAGCAGCGTCGGGAGAGGCGATGAAAAACTGTTTTTT
size: -; D: -; V: TRBV6-2/TRBV6-3; J: TRBJ2-3; CDR3: CASGRSRDRTDTQYF; DNA: TGTGCCAGCGGAAGGAGCCGGGACCGCACAGATACGCAGTATTTT
size: -; D: -; V: TRBV19; J: TRBJ2-3; CDR3: CASSIPAGTADTQYF; DNA: TGTGCCAGTAGTATTCCGGCGGGGACGGCAGATACGCAGTATTTT
size: few; D: -; V: TRBV11-1; J: TRBJ1-2; CDR3: CASSLRRDRGYTF; DNA: TGTGCCAGCAGCTTACGAAGGGATCGTGGCTACACCTTC
size: -; D: -; V: TRBV20-1; J: TRBJ1-5; CDR3: CSAVRGIIDQPQHF; DNA: TGCAGTGCCGTCCGGGGTATTATCGATCAGCCCCAGCATTTT
size: few; D: -; V: TRBV5-1; J: TRBJ1-1; CDR3: CASSPRLPNTEAFF; DNA: TGCGCCAGCAGCCCGAGGTTGCCCAACACTGAAGCTTTCTTT
size: few; D: -; V: TRBV20-1; J: TRBJ2-5; CDR3: CSAPVLGDWETQYF; DNA: TGCAGTGCCCCAGTTCTGGGGGATTGGGAGACCCAGTACTTC
size: few; D: TRBD1; V: TRBV7-8; J: TRBJ1-1; CDR3: CASSPRGRDAEAFF; DNA: TGTGCCAGCAGCCCCAGGGGGCGGGATGCTGAAGCTTTCTTT
size: -; D: -; V: TRBV5-6; J: TRBJ2-7; CDR3: CASSFRGLNYEQYF; DNA: TGTGCCAGCAGCTTTCGCGGACTTAACTACGAGCAGTACTTC
size: -; D: -; V: TRBV20-1; J: TRBJ2-7; CDR3: CSASGFGTYEQYF; DNA: TGCAGTGCTAGTGGATTTGGGACCTACGAGCAGTACTTC
size: -; D: TRBD2; V: TRBV4-1; J: TRBJ2-7; CDR3: CASSQLSSGGATAYEQYF; DNA: TGCGCCAGCAGCCAACTTTCGAGCGGGGGCGCCACGGCCTACGAGCAGTACTTC
size: few; D: TRBD2; V: TRBV11-1; J: TRBJ2-5; CDR3: CASSLANSGGAETQYF; DNA: TGTGCCAGCAGCTTAGCCAATAGCGGGGGGGCTGAGACCCAGTACTTC
size: -; D: -; V: TRBV6-6; J: TRBJ1-1; CDR3: CASTYSQGDTEAFF; DNA: TGTGCCAGCACATACTCACAAGGGGACACTGAAGCTTTCTTT
size: -; D: TRBD2; V: TRBV4-2; J: TRBJ2-5; CDR3: CASSQELAGEQETQYF; DNA: TGTGCCAGCAGCCAAGAGTTGGCGGGGGAGCAAGAGACCCAGTACTTC
size: -; D: -; V: TRBV7-2; J: TRBJ2-3; CDR3: CATNPRNTDTQYF; DNA: TGTGCGACCAACCCGCGGAACACAGATACGCAGTATTTT
size: -; D: -; V: TRBV5-4; J: TRBJ2-5; CDR3: CASSSSQGWETQYF; DNA: TGTGCCAGCAGCTCCTCACAGGGCTGGGAGACCCAGTACTTC
size: -; D: -; V: TRBV20-1; J: TRBJ1-1; CDR3: CSARDSGARGVNTEAFF; DNA: TGCAGTGCTAGAGATAGTGGGGCCCGTGGGGTGAACACTGAAGCTTTCTTT
size: few; D: TRBD1; V: TRBV6-6; J: TRBJ1-2; CDR3: CASSSLGQGAGGYTF; DNA: TGTGCCAGCAGTTCCCTGGGACAGGGGGCTGGTGGCTACACCTTC
size: few; D: TRBD1; V: TRBV20-1; J: TRBJ1-2; CDR3: CSATRGRGYGYTF; DNA: TGCAGTGCTACCAGGGGGCGCGGCTATGGCTACACCTTC
size: -; D: TRBD2; V: TRBV2; J: TRBJ2-7; CDR3: CASSFGLVIEQYF; DNA: TGTGCCAGCAGTTTCGGACTAGTGATCGAGCAGTACTTC
size: -; D: TRBD1; V: TRBV5-1; J: TRBJ1-1; CDR3: CASSYRQGLNTEAFF; DNA: TGCGCCAGCAGCTACAGACAGGGGCTGAACACTGAAGCTTTCTTT